This T cell receptor beta chain derives from a study of early T cells in non-severe SARS-CoV-2 infection. Across the study: Chains were unpaired, as sequencing was done on bulk RNA from unsorted whole blood. Study observations and caveats: Comparison of clonotypes with VDJdb favored anti-spike CD8 responses while missing private and CD4 specificities.

Details on this clonotype: Its antigen remains unidentified.

The TCR library protocol attached unique molecular identifiers to the individual cDNA molecules. TCRdb ran MiXCR on the 5' RACE reads and lists one entry per CDR3 protein. This table holds under 95,000 distinct CDR3 sequences, about 15% found once. The material sequenced was whole blood. This clonotype was obtained from an adult who was a healthcare worker with PCR-confirmed SARS-CoV-2 infection or an uninfected control (not recorded which).

CDR3 DNA sequence: TGTGCCAGCAGCTTTTTGAGGGGGCAAGAGACCCAGTACTTC. The encoded protein is CASSFLRGQETQYF. V usage is TRBV7-9 and J usage is TRBJ2-5, with D tentatively TRBD1 (6 bases). V was trimmed by 3 bases and J by 2 bases, leaving 10 bases between them. The CDR3 totals 14 residues. Germline V gene data show CDR1 as SEHNR and CDR2 as FQNEAQ (reference sequence).